The TCR beta chain described here comes from a study of T-cell memory formation after mild COVID-19. The CDR3 runs to 17 residues. Germline V gene data show CDR1 as MNHEY and CDR2 as SVGAGI. The V end lost 5 bases, the J end lost 8 bases, and 27 bases lay between the germline ends. 5'RACE with constant-segment primers built TCRalpha and TCRbeta cDNA libraries with UMIs. TCRdb independently ran MiXCR on the 5' RACE reads; one entry per CDR3 protein. The sample records over 60,000 distinct CDR3 sequences, approximately 15% being singletons. This rearrangement joins TRBV6-5 to TRBJ2-5; D perhaps matches TRBD2 (6 bases). The sequenced material came from PBMCs or a T cell subset sorted from them (not recorded which). The TCR comes from an adult woman who had mild COVID-19 (a few samples of this study predate the infection). Cell type and time point are not known. CDR3 in DNA: TGTGCCAGCAGTCCGCCGGGGTCTAGCGTTGTGAGGGATACCCAGTACTTC. Translation: CASSPPGSSVVRDTQYF.